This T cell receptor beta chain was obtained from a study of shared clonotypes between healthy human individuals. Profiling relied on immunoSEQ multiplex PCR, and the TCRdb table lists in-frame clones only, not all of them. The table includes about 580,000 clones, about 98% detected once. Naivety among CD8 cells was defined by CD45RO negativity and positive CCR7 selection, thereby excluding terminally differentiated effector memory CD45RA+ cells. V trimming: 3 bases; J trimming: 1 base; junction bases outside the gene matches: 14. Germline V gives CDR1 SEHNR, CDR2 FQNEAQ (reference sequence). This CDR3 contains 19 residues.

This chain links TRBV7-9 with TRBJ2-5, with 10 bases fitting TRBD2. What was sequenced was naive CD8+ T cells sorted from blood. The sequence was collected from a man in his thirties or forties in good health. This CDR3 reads CASSLLFLAGDRIQETQYF. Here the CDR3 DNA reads TGTGCCAGCAGCTTGTTGTTCCTAGCGGGAGATAGGATCCAAGAGACCCAGTACTTC. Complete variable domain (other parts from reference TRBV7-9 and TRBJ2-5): DTGVSQNPRHKITKRGQNVTFRCDPISEHNRLYWYRQTLGQGPEFLTYFQNEAQLEKSRLLSDRFSAERPKGSFSTLEIQRTEQGDSAMYLCASSLLFLAGDRIQETQYFGPGTRLLVL.